This TCR beta chain was obtained from a study of response to subunit inactivated influenza vaccine. Each CDR3 protein gets one entry after TCRdb re-called the RT-PCR reads with MiXCR. The profile covers approximately 520,000 distinct CDR3 sequences, with approximately 15% appearing a single time and less than 4% taken by the ten largest. The V end lost 6 bases, the J end lost 4 bases, and 16 bases lay between the germline ends. CDR3 length: 14 amino acids. Material: CD4+ T cells sorted from PBMCs, obtained less than 30 months after vaccination. The V and J genes are TRBV12-3 or TRBV12-4 and TRBJ2-7, with D perhaps TRBD1 (6 bases). The origin of this receptor is a man between 50 and 75 years old who received an inactivated influenza vaccine. This chain's CDR3 is CASSWTASHYEQYF. CDR3 DNA: TGTGCCAGCAGCTGGACAGCCTCTCATTACGAGCAGTACTTC.